The subject of this entry is one T cell receptor (beta chain). The antigen is unknown. This sample was taken from a study of cytomegalovirus exposure and HLA in healthy donors. Primers: 60 Vbeta forward and 13 Jbeta reverse. Produced via immunoSEQ multiplex PCR; TCRdb's table is partial and in-frame only. This table holds roughly 31,000 clones, about three fifths found once. The germline V gene encodes CDR1 SGHRS and CDR2 YFSETQ. CDR3 length: 15 residues. Deletions cut 4 bases from V and 0 bases from J, with 12 bases between. Findings and limits, study-wide: Being productive about 87% or about 30% of the time was typical of most TCR beta V segments in an earlier analysis. In vitro testing confirmed a few CMV-associated chains as specific for CMV antigens.

The receptor's source is a male donor in good health and CMV-seropositive. Sequenced input: PBMCs. J is TRBJ2-3 and V is TRBV5-1; D remains ambiguous. The CDR3 DNA follows: TGCGCCAGCAGCCCGACAAGTCTTAGCACAGATACGCAGTATTTT. It yields the protein CASSPTSLSTDTQYF.